The 23 T cell receptor beta chains below come from one sample, sequenced in a study of regulatory T cells in long-lasting Graves disease. The time point is: persistent/refractory GD, antithyroid drugs over 5 years with positive TRAb. There was RNA extracted from PBMCs, and the TCR library was made from it. Combining iRepertoire HTBI primers with Arm-PCR of CDR3 regions, the authors built TCR beta libraries. TCRdb fed the multiplex PCR reads into MiXCR, producing one record per CDR3 protein. This table has fewer than 400,000 distinct CDR3 sequences, roughly 20% appearing once. Sequenced material: peripheral blood mononuclear cells (PBMCs), taken when the disease was refractory, from a patient treated with antithyroid drugs. These receptors all stem from a female donor with Graves disease.

The rearrangement links TRBV29-1 to TRBJ2-7; D is unclear. The germline gives CDR1 SQVTM, CDR2 ANQGSEA. The V and J ends lost 5 bases and 4 bases respectively, with 12 bases between them. CDR3 length: 12 residues. The chain's CDR3 is CSVRPTQYEQYF. DNA for the CDR3: TGCAGCGTTCGCCCGACGCAATACGAGCAGTACTTC.

This clonotype was detected only a few times. The chain has TRBV24-1 and TRBJ2-2, with 15 bases fitting TRBD2. The CDR3 totals 17 residues. V gave up 5 bases and J gave up 5 bases; unmatched junction bases: 5. Looked up from germline, CDR1 is KGHDR and CDR2 is SFDVKD. CDR3 in DNA: TGTGCCACCAGTGCAGGACTAGCGGGAGGGCGGACCGGGGAGCTGTTTTTT. It translates to CATSAGLAGGRTGELFF.

Many counts were recorded for this clonotype. This rearrangement joins TRBV2 to TRBJ2-7; the D gene could be TRBD1 or TRBD2 (5 bases each). The ends were cut back, 5 bases at V and 7 bases at J, with 27 bases in the middle. The CDR3 totals 17 residues. Germline CDR1 SNHLY, CDR2 FYNNEI. The CDR3, as DNA: TGTGCCAGCAGTAGCACGAGATCCGGGACCGGCGCTTTAGAGCAGTACTTC. Amino acid sequence: CASSSTRSGTGALEQYF.

This clonotype has ten or more counts. This chain uses TRBV2 with TRBJ2-2; a possible D gene is TRBD2 (6 bases). The CDR3 sequence is 13 residues long. The V gene's germline CDR1 is SNHLY and CDR2 FYNNEI. V was pared by 6 bases and J by 4 bases, with 9 bases between. CDR3 sequence (DNA): TGTGCCAGCAGGGGGGACTCCACCGGGGAGCTGTTTTTT. Residues: CASRGDSTGELFF. The full variable domain, completed using reference TRBV2 and TRBJ2-2, is EPEVTQTPSHQVTQMGQEVILRCVPISNHLYFYWYRQILGQKVEFLVSFYNNEISEKSEIFDDQFSVERPDGSNFTLKIRSTKLEDSAMYFCASRGDSTGELFFGEGSRLTVL.

This clonotype was detected ten times or more. The junction and the germline gene differ at one end; a read error may be behind it. The V gene is TRBV6-1, the J gene TRBJ1-1; D is perhaps TRBD1 (5 bases). Per the germline V gene, CDR1 is MNHNS and CDR2 is SASEGT. The CDR3 consists of 13 residues. The CDR3 nucleotides are TGCGCCAGCAGTGATCGGGGGATCACTGAAGCTTTCTTT. Encoded protein: CASSDRGITEAFF.

A few counts support this clonotype. The DNA for the CDR3 is TGTGCCAGCAGTCCCATCAGGACAGGGAATAGGCCAGATACGCAGTATTTT. Its translation is CASSPIRTGNRPDTQYF. The chain uses TRBV28 and TRBJ2-3, with 8 bases identical to TRBD1. CDR3 length: 17 amino acids. The germline gives CDR1 MDHEN, CDR2 SYDVKM. V lost 5 bases, J lost 4 bases, and 14 bases stayed unmatched.

The chain recombines TRBV3-1 with TRBJ2-7; 9 bases are shared with TRBD1. The CDR3 runs 14 residues. The germline V gene has CDR1 LGHDT and CDR2 YNNKEL (reference sequence). Trimming at V came to 5 bases and at J to 5 bases, leaving 7 bases not matched to a gene. In DNA form, the CDR3 reads TGTGCCAGCAGCGGTAACAGGGGGCGAGACGAGCAGTACTTC. Protein sequence: CASSGNRGRDEQYF.

The V gene is TRBV25-1, the J gene TRBJ2-3, with 10 bases aligning to TRBD2. From germline, CDR1 is MGHDK and CDR2 SYGVNS. There are 15 residues in the CDR3. V shed 6 bases and J 2 bases; nucleotides not matched to a gene: 5. In DNA form, the CDR3 reads TGTGCCAGCAGAACTAGCGGGGCAACCACAGATACGCAGTATTTT. Its protein is CASRTSGATTDTQYF.

The rearrangement links TRBV6-5 to TRBJ2-2; D unclear. The germline V gene encodes CDR1 MNHEY and CDR2 SVGAGI. The ends were cut back, 0 bases at V and 3 bases at J, with 2 bases in the middle. This CDR3 contains 13 residues. Here the CDR3 reads CASSYSYTGELFF. The CDR3 DNA follows: TGTGCCAGCAGTTACTCCTACACCGGGGAGCTGTTTTTT.

The table lists this clonotype with many counts. This chain uses TRBV18 with TRBJ2-4, with no clear D. Trimming stripped 2 bases from V and 0 bases from J, with 11 bases between. CDR3 length equals 16 residues. Germline assignment: CDR1 KGHSH and CDR2 LQKENI. CDR3 nucleotides: TGTGCCAGCTCACCAGGCATTTTACTAGCCAAAAACATTCAGTACTTC. Its translation: CASSPGILLAKNIQYF.

This clonotype was detected ten times or more. This sequence joins TRBV28 and TRBJ1-5, with a tentative D call TRBD1 (5 bases). Germline V gene data show CDR1 as MDHEN and CDR2 as SYDVKM. This CDR3 comprises 20 residues. Trimming took off 2 bases at V and 6 bases at J, with 29 bases between the two ends. CDR3 coding DNA: TGTGCCAGCAGTTTAGGCAAGGCAAGTTTGGTGGACATTCGTGGTCAGCCCCAGCATTTT. It translates to CASSLGKASLVDIRGQPQHF.

This clonotype showed up just a few times. This sequence joins TRBV29-1 and TRBJ2-7; TRBD1 aligns across 7 bases. Trimming removed 5 bases from V and 3 bases from J; junction bases left unmatched: 7. This CDR3 comprises 13 residues. Germline loops: CDR1 SQVTM, CDR2 ANQGSEA. CDR3 sequence: CSVSGQANYEQYF. The CDR3 DNA is TGCAGCGTTAGCGGACAGGCTAACTACGAGCAGTACTTC.

The rearrangement uses TRBV9 and TRBJ1-1; maybe TRBD1 (5 bases). Germline V gene data show CDR1 as SGDLS and CDR2 as YYNGEE. The CDR3 sequence is 17 residues long. Trimming left V 3 bases short and J 7 bases short, with 25 bases between. The CDR3, as DNA: TGTGCCAGCAGCGCGCGCCCCGGGGACCCGTTACAGAATGAAGCTTTCTTT. Translating it yields CASSARPGDPLQNEAFF.

The table lists this clonotype with many counts. The chain couples TRBV6-1 to TRBJ2-5; 7 nucleotides align to TRBD1. CDR1 and CDR2 from the germline V gene are MNHNS and SASEGT. The CDR3 consists of 15 residues. Trimming at V came to 6 bases and at J to 5 bases, leaving 12 bases not matched to a gene. The chain's CDR3 is CASSSRDSEWETQYF. In DNA, the CDR3 is TGTGCCAGCAGCTCCCGGGACAGTGAATGGGAGACCCAGTACTTC.

The chain employs TRBV29-1 and TRBJ2-7; D uncertain. Germline V CDR1 and CDR2: SQVTM, ANQGSEA. V was trimmed by 4 bases and J by 7 bases, leaving 14 bases between them. CDR3 length equals 12 residues. The CDR3 reads CSVGLGYGEQYF. In DNA, the CDR3 is TGCAGCGTTGGCTTAGGGTATGGTGAGCAGTACTTC.

This clonotype was detected many times. J is TRBJ1-5 and V is TRBV13; D gene unclear. V shed 0 bases and J shed 2 bases, with 8 bases lying between them. CDR1 and CDR2 from the germline V gene are PRHDT and FYEKMQ (reference sequence). The CDR3 has 15 amino acids. This CDR3 reads CASSLGGSGNQPQHF. In DNA form, the CDR3 reads TGTGCCAGCAGCTTAGGGGGTTCGGGCAATCAGCCCCAGCATTTT.

This clonotype was detected many times. The chain recombines TRBV12-3 or TRBV12-4 with TRBJ1-1; 9 nucleotides align to TRBD1. The CDR3 runs 15 residues. The trim removed 5 bases at V and 5 bases at J, leaving 9 bases unmatched. CDR3 coding DNA: TGTGCCAGCAGTCTGACAGGGGGAGAGGGAACTGAAGCTTTCTTT. Amino acids: CASSLTGGEGTEAFF.

The chain carries TRBV12-3 or TRBV12-4 and TRBJ2-3, with D tentatively TRBD2 (6 bases). CDR3 size: 15 residues. The V end was cut by 6 bases, the J end by 0 bases, with 13 bases between. This CDR3 reads CASSPAGSSTDTQYF. CDR3 DNA sequence: TGTGCCAGCAGCCCTGCGGGGTCTAGCACAGATACGCAGTATTTT.

This clonotype was seen at least ten times. V is TRBV20-1 and J is TRBJ2-5, with TRBD2 matching 8 bases. Germline values: CDR1 DFQATT, CDR2 SNEGSKA (reference sequence). V shed 8 bases and J 5 bases; nucleotides not matched to a gene: 19. The CDR3 spans 16 residues. As DNA, the CDR3 is TGCAGTCCCCGGGGGGGGGGCGACGGGAGGGGGGAGACCCAGTACTTC. Protein product: CSPRGGGDGRGETQYF.

With regard to this clonotype: A much larger clone lies one base from this, so it may be a read error. This chain joins TRBV12-3 or TRBV12-4 and TRBJ1-2; D is uncertain. This CDR3 has 13 amino acids. Deletions cut 7 bases from V and 6 bases from J, with 15 bases between. CDR3 DNA sequence: TGTGCCAGCACCGTGGAGGTCAGCCATGGCTACACCTTC. Translated, it gives CASTVEVSHGYTF.

The gene calls are TRBV6-2 or TRBV6-3 and TRBJ2-7, with 10 bases fitting TRBD1. With V trimmed by 6 bases and J by 5 bases, 10 bases remained unmatched. Germline V lookup: CDR1 MNHEY, CDR2 SVGEGT. The CDR3 spans 15 residues. Here the CDR3 reads CASRAAGQGTHEQYF. The CDR3 nucleotides are TGTGCCAGCAGGGCAGCGGGACAGGGGACCCACGAGCAGTACTTC.

This clonotype has only a few counts. The J gene is TRBJ1-1, the V gene TRBV6-2 or TRBV6-3; D unclear. The germline V and J ends were trimmed by 6 bases and 0 bases, with 8 bases remaining between them. The CDR3 runs to 13 residues. Germline V gene data show CDR1 as MNHEY and CDR2 as SVGEGT. The CDR3 region has the DNA TGTGCCAGCAGGCCTATACTGAACACTGAAGCTTTCTTT. It translates to CASRPILNTEAFF.

This sequence joins TRBV6-2 or TRBV6-3 and TRBJ2-1; 9 bases align to TRBD2. The ends lost 2 bases at V and 7 bases at J; junction bases unmatched: 12. CDR1 and CDR2 (germline): MNHEY, SVGEGT. CDR3 length: 17 amino acids. CDR3 DNA: TGTGCCAGCAGTTACACGGCGGCTAGCGGGGCAGGGAATGAGCAGTTCTTC. Residues: CASSYTAASGAGNEQFF.